Only a few counts were recorded for the clone carrying this T cell receptor (beta chain). Its antigen is undetermined. J gave up 3 bases and V 2 bases, and 15 bases lay outside the gene matches. CDR3 length: 18 amino acids. Germline V gene sequence: CDR1 MNHEY, CDR2 SVGEGT. The data originate from a study of human T cells and chemical hapten exposure. Study-level points and caveats: Expanded TCRs were compared with controls, and the expanded TCRs formed significantly more large CDR3 similarity clusters. Once DPC sensitization occurred, TCRs above 1 in 1000 frequency showed no change.

Indicated time point: patch test 1, 2 weeks after DPC sensitization. The treatment was: therapeutic diphenylcyclopropenone sensitization with weekly scalp DPC. TCRdb re-called the RACE reads with MiXCR, one entry per CDR3 protein. The sample shows around 380,000 distinct CDR3 sequences, about 4.8% of them seen only once. This clonotype originated in a woman in her fifties or sixties with alopecia areata. Some clones in this sample may be carry-over from other donors' samples. The specimen was whole blood, collected in connection with sensitization to the hapten diphenylcyclopropenone (DPC). V gene TRBV6-2 or TRBV6-3 combines with J gene TRBJ2-7; 8 bases fit TRBD1. The DNA for the CDR3 is TGTGCCAGCAGTTACGCTAATTTGGACAGGGCCCTAGACTACGAGCAGTACTTC. It codes for CASSYANLDRALDYEQYF.